This record covers a single T cell receptor beta chain. Its antigen is currently not known. Nothing much larger sits one base from this clone, and base qualities are not available. TCR CDR3 regions were amplified from genomic DNA by multiplex PCR using the deep immunoSEQ assay. For each cell subset, the extracted genomic DNA was distributed evenly across all wells of several immunoSEQ 96-well plates, and each plate served as one replicate. For sorted subsets, each replicate PCR was loaded with roughly 200 ng genomic DNA, equivalent to about 30,000 T cell genomes. Purified libraries were quantified with a Qubit 3.0 fluorometer, sized on a Bioanalyzer 2100, and re-quantified with the KAPA Library Quantification kit. Each immunoSEQ 96-well plate was sequenced on its own single-read 150-cycle Illumina NextSeq 550 flow cell. The authors' analysis ran thus. Because the immunoSEQ output included only junctional sequences and no quality scores, the filtering could not be the same as the filtering used for full-length reads. Sequences were annotated with PyIR, a Python wrapper for IgBLAST v1.9, and V/J genes and CDR3 were assigned using IMGT germline references. Reads were filtered out if the reads had weak V/J assignments (E-value above 1e-6), no CDR3, stop codons, out-of-frame junctions, or ambiguous translated residues. V3J clonotypes were defined by identical inferred V gene, J gene, and CDR3 amino acid sequence. The percentage overlap between two repertoires was calculated by dividing the number of shared unique clonotypes by the size of the smaller repertoire. Repertoire richness was assessed with RTK rarefaction, the Chao1 estimator, and Recon v2.1 estimates of unobserved clonotypes. Generation probabilities were computed with OLGA for all TCRbeta clonotypes obtained by the gDNA method from several donors. The table comes from immuneACCESS by way of TCRdb, which keeps in-frame sequences with V and J called. Part of the clones is missing from these tables; in studies checked, under half for an unresolved V gene and the rest for unknown reasons. That table is the source of V, J and clone size, and D and trimming were worked out from the DNA. A total of about 2.1 million clones appear in this sample, 80% to 95% of them only once. The ten largest clones represent more than 1.5% of the sample.

Reading the germline V gene (reference sequence) gives CDR1 GTSNPN and CDR2 SVGIG. Spanning cysteine to phenylalanine, the CDR3 consists of 14 amino acids. Kept here is only the CDR3 DNA, which spans 42 bases and is read in frame from base 1. This entry is derived from a study of shared clonotypes between healthy human individuals (dated by TCRdb to 2020 to 2022). For the wider study: A couple of women and a few men aged 18 to 49 years were included in the cohort. Per donor, three plates each were used for CD4 naive and CD4 memory, two for CD8 naive, and one for CD8 memory. Blood TCR repertoires of a handful of healthy adults were deeply sequenced to estimate repertoire size and the extent of clonotype sharing between individuals. To increase sequencing depth and limit assay-specific biases, TCR repertoire library preparation and sequencing were carried out by different laboratories using diverse techniques. Each donor's leukapheresis produced roughly between roughly 0.85 and 10 billion PBMCs.

What the work shows at the level of the full study, not this receptor alone: Compared with non-shared clonotypes, clonotypes shared by all four sorted-subset donors had higher generation probabilities. Only blood was sampled, and tissue TCR repertoires likely differ from those in blood. Estimated clonotype richness was generally larger for naive than for memory subsets. The small number of donors limited the genetic and exposure-history diversity represented. Incomplete sequencing was indicated by rarefaction of sorted-subset datasets, despite the large sequencing depth. Sharing across several donors was observed for around 4.8% of naive CD4, 3% to 3.5% of naive CD8, 2% to 2.5% of memory CD4, and roughly 0.4% of memory CD8 clonotypes. Pairwise subsampling indicated that sequencing depth was expected to affect the degree of clonotype sharing among donors.

CD8 naive samples were obtained by positive selection for CCR7 among CD45RO-negative cells, yielding a CD45RA+CCR7+ population from which TemRA cells were excluded. Healthy HIV-negative adults with no recently reported acute infections or vaccinations were included as donors. Every donor was a Caucasian adult residing in Nashville, Tennessee, USA. Blood was collected by leukapheresis, and PBMCs were isolated by Ficoll-Histopaque density gradient centrifugation and then cryopreserved in liquid nitrogen vapor phase. Purity and quantity of every magnetically sorted T cell population were checked by analytical flow cytometry. Genomic DNA was isolated from each sorted fraction and quantified by UV absorbance on a Nanodrop 2000c.

Sequencing was done on a sample of naive CD8+ T cells from PBMCs. The cell subset or site label for this specimen denotes: CD45RA+CCR7+. This chain joins TRBV30 to TRBJ2-5, with 7 junctional bases fitting TRBD1. The J call is doubtful: the DNA matches TRBJ2-7 better. This TCR was sampled from a young man in good health. Some clones in this sample may be carry-over from other donors' samples. The CDR3 region: CAWTSGTETYEQYF. The sequence in DNA is TGTGCCTGGACCTCCGGGACAGAGACCTACGAGCAGTACTTC.